One and the same sample provided the 30 T cell receptor beta chains below, sequenced in a study of blood T cell repertoires in COVID-19. TCRdb's table, derived via immunoSEQ multiplex PCR, lists solely in-frame clones and lacks some. The top ten hold 1.2% of the sample, which has approximately 380,000 clones, approximately 90% seen once. Sequences were obtained from PBMCs or T cells enriched from blood (not recorded which). All receptors derive from a woman aged 18-29 years who had recovered from COVID-19.

The CDR3 DNA reads as TGTGCCAGCAGCTTATCCGTCGATCAGCCCCAGCATTTT. Its translation: CASSLSVDQPQHF. The rearrangement uses TRBV11-2 and TRBJ1-5, with no clear D. Germline lookup yields CDR1 SGHAT and CDR2 FQNNGV. Trimming took 2 bases from V and 5 from J, leaving 7 bases between them. The CDR3 spans 13 residues.

J is TRBJ2-1 and V is TRBV14, with D tentatively TRBD2 (5 bases). CDR3 length: 14 amino acids. Germline V lookup: CDR1 SGHDN, CDR2 FVKESK. V was trimmed by 4 bases and J by 6 bases, leaving 13 bases between them. The DNA for the CDR3 is TGTGCCAGCAGCCCGTATGAGGCGGGCAATGAGCAGTTCTTC. It encodes CASSPYEAGNEQFF.

V is TRBV12-3 or TRBV12-4 and J is TRBJ1-2; possibly TRBD1 for D (5 bases). The ends were cut back, 4 bases at V and 8 bases at J, with 14 bases in the middle. The CDR3 sequence is 13 residues long. The CDR3 sequence: CASSWGLKEGYTF. CDR3 nucleotide sequence: TGTGCCAGCAGTTGGGGCCTCAAGGAGGGCTACACCTTC.

V gene TRBV5-6 combines with J gene TRBJ2-7; TRBD1 aligns across 8 bases. The CDR3 contains 17 residues. The germline V gene has CDR1 SGHDT and CDR2 YYEEEE. V lost 3 bases and J lost 3; bases outside the gene matches: 14. CDR3 sequence reads: CASSYRQGLDSLYEQYF. The CDR3, as DNA: TGTGCCAGCAGCTATAGACAGGGGTTGGACTCTCTCTACGAGCAGTACTTC.

This clone was seen just once. The V gene is TRBV27, the J gene TRBJ2-7, with 14 bases fitting TRBD2. J lost 0 bases, V lost 6 bases, and 1 base had no gene match. Germline V gene sequence: CDR1 MNHEY, CDR2 SMNVEV (reference sequence). The CDR3 contains 15 residues. The CDR3 region is CASSGTSGSSYEQYF. The CDR3 DNA follows: TGTGCCAGCAGCGGGACTAGCGGGAGCTCCTACGAGCAGTACTTC.

The J gene is TRBJ2-2, the V gene TRBV11-2; the D gene is possibly TRBD1 (6 bases). V was shortened by 2 bases and J by 0 bases, with 10 bases between the two germline ends. The CDR3 is 16 amino acids. Germline V CDR1 and CDR2: SGHAT, FQNNGV. Here the CDR3 DNA reads TGTGCCAGCAGCTTACAGGCAGGGGCGAACACCGGGGAGCTGTTTTTT. Translating it yields CASSLQAGANTGELFF.

The V and J genes are TRBV30 and TRBJ1-2; tentatively, D is TRBD1 (5 bases). V was cut by 4 bases and J by 7 bases, with 13 bases left in between. Germline lookup yields CDR1 GTSNPN and CDR2 SVGIG (reference sequence). CDR3 size: 12 residues. CDR3 amino acids: CAWTLDSRGYTF. The DNA of the CDR3 is TGTGCCTGGACCCTCGACAGCCGTGGCTACACCTTC.

The J gene is TRBJ2-7, the V gene TRBV3-1 (or the pseudogene TRBV3-2), with 8 nucleotides matching TRBD1. With V trimmed by 2 bases and J by 5 bases, 5 bases remained unmatched. This CDR3 contains 14 residues. Germline V CDR1 and CDR2: LGHDT, YNNKEL (reference sequence). Here the CDR3 reads CASSQLQGGHEQYF. CDR3 DNA: TGTGCCAGCAGCCAACTACAGGGGGGCCACGAGCAGTACTTC.

The chain joins TRBV7-9 to TRBJ2-2, with D perhaps matching TRBD2 (6 bases). Germline CDR1 reads SEHNR; CDR2 reads FQNEAQ (reference sequence). Trimming left V 5 bases short and J 3 bases short, with 22 bases between. The CDR3 covers 18 residues. CDR3 DNA: TGTGCCAGCAGCCACCCTCTCTCAATGGGGGGACACACCGGGGAGCTGTTTTTT. This translates into CASSHPLSMGGHTGELFF.

CDR3 sequence reads: CASSVPGTGSSPLHF. The CDR3 bases are TGTGCCAGCAGCGTGCCCGGGACAGGAAGTTCACCCCTCCACTTT. This sequence joins TRBV5-5 and TRBJ1-6; the match to TRBD1 covers 8 bases. CDR1 and CDR2 (germline): SGHKS, YYEKEE (reference sequence). Trimming at V came to 4 bases and at J to 9 bases, leaving 9 bases not matched to a gene. The CDR3 consists of 15 residues.

This clone was detected only a few times. The CDR3 nucleotides are TGTGCCAGCGGACCCTCCGAGACAGGGGTCTCACCCCTCCACTTT. It is translated as CASGPSETGVSPLHF. This chain joins TRBV6-5 and TRBJ1-6; the match to TRBD1 covers 8 bases. The CDR3 sequence is 15 residues long. Germline V lookup: CDR1 MNHEY, CDR2 SVGAGI. The V segment lost 8 bases and the J segment 10 bases; nucleotides outside the gene matches: 13.

The chain couples TRBV6-5 to TRBJ1-2, with TRBD1 matching 8 bases. Germline assignment: CDR1 MNHEY and CDR2 SVGAGI. V lost 7 bases and J lost 4; bases outside the gene matches: 11. The CDR3 extends over 15 amino acids. The CDR3 reads CASTQGAGGVYGYTF. In DNA, the CDR3 is TGTGCCAGCACCCAGGGGGCGGGGGGGGTCTATGGCTACACCTTC.

This clone was recorded at least ten times. The J gene is TRBJ2-5, the V gene TRBV7-8, with 8 nucleotides matching TRBD1. CDR3 length: 17 amino acids. Germline assignment: CDR1 SGHVS and CDR2 FQNEAQ. The ends lost 4 bases at V and 1 base at J; junction bases unmatched: 11. CDR3 loop: CASSSTDRGLFQETQYF. As DNA, the CDR3 is TGTGCCAGCAGCTCGACCGACAGGGGCTTGTTCCAAGAGACCCAGTACTTC.

This clone was observed a single time. The rearrangement uses TRBV7-2 and TRBJ1-5, with D hard to call. V was pared by 1 base and J by 3 bases, with 7 bases between. The CDR3 is 14 residues long. Germline V CDR1 and CDR2: SGHTA, FQGNSA. CDR3 amino acids: CASSLDSLNQPQHF. The DNA for the CDR3 is TGTGCCAGCAGCTTAGATAGTCTCAATCAGCCCCAGCATTTT.

The count of this clone is one. This chain links TRBV7-2 with TRBJ2-7; D uncertain. Germline V gene sequence: CDR1 SGHTA, CDR2 FQGNSA. V lost 4 bases and J lost 0, with 7 bases in between. The CDR3 is 13 residues long. The CDR3 sequence: CASSSWSSYEQYF. Written as DNA, the CDR3 is TGTGCCAGCAGCTCCTGGAGCTCCTACGAGCAGTACTTC.

The chain joins TRBV28 to TRBJ1-1; possibly TRBD1 for D (6 bases). Trimming took 7 bases from V and 5 from J, leaving 11 bases between them. Germline lookup yields CDR1 MDHEN and CDR2 SYDVKM. This CDR3 has 12 residues. CDR3 protein: CASTSGVTEAFF. The CDR3 DNA sequence: TGTGCCAGCACGTCAGGGGTGACTGAAGCTTTCTTT.

V gene TRBV5-1 combines with J gene TRBJ2-1; 7 nucleotides line up with TRBD1. CDR1 and CDR2 from the germline V gene are SGHRS and YFSETQ. J was trimmed by 4 bases and V by 6 bases; bases with no gene match: 13. The CDR3 is 16 amino acids. The chain's CDR3 is CASTFSGTEIYNEQFF. CDR3 sequence (DNA): TGCGCCAGCACCTTCTCCGGGACAGAGATTTACAATGAGCAGTTCTTC. Variable domain in full (rest from reference TRBV5-1 and TRBJ2-1): KAGVTQTPRYLIKTRGQQVTLSCSPISGHRSVSWYQQTPGQGLQFLFEYFSETQRNKGNFPGRFSGRQFSNSRSEMNVSTLELGDSALYLCASTFSGTEIYNEQFFGPGTRLTVL.

The V gene is TRBV10-2, the J gene TRBJ1-2, with a possible D match to TRBD1 (6 bases). Looked up from germline, CDR1 is WSHSY and CDR2 is SAAADI. The CDR3 is made up of 13 amino acids. V was cut by 10 bases and J by 6 bases, with 18 bases left in between. CDR3 in amino acids: CATRTVSKNGYTF. The CDR3 DNA is TGCGCCACCAGGACAGTATCCAAAAATGGCTACACCTTC.

This chain links TRBV13 with TRBJ2-3; D remains unclear. Germline lookup yields CDR1 PRHDT and CDR2 FYEKMQ (reference sequence). Trimming left V 0 bases short and J 0 bases short, with 16 bases between. This CDR3 comprises 18 residues. The CDR3 sequence is CASSLGRWPGGSTDTQYF. CDR3 bases: TGTGCCAGCAGCTTAGGCCGTTGGCCGGGTGGGAGCACAGATACGCAGTATTTT.

This chain joins TRBV30 and TRBJ2-5, with a weak D call TRBD1 (5 bases). V lost 2 bases and J lost 3, with 10 bases in between. Germline V gene data show CDR1 as GTSNPN and CDR2 as SVGIG (reference sequence). This CDR3 spans 13 amino acids. CDR3 amino acids: CAWSSGIEETQYF. CDR3 nucleotide sequence: TGTGCCTGGAGTTCAGGGATAGAAGAGACCCAGTACTTC.

The chain combines TRBV3-1 (or the pseudogene TRBV3-2) with TRBJ2-1; TRBD2 matches at 11 bases. This CDR3 comprises 16 residues. The germline V gene has CDR1 LGHDT and CDR2 YNNKEL (reference sequence). V lost 4 bases to trimming and J lost 9 bases; unmatched junction nucleotides: 11. CDR3 protein: CASSRGTSGSFFEQFF. The DNA of the CDR3 is TGTGCCAGCAGCCGAGGGACTAGCGGTAGTTTTTTTGAGCAGTTCTTC.

The chain couples TRBV18 to TRBJ1-2, with D possibly matching TRBD1 (6 bases). The V end lost 3 bases, the J end lost 2 bases, and 16 bases lay between the germline ends. The CDR3 consists of 16 residues. From germline, CDR1 is KGHSH and CDR2 LQKENI. For the CDR3, the DNA is TGTGCCAGCTCACCGGGGTGGACAGAAACAAACTATGGCTACACCTTC. As protein: CASSPGWTETNYGYTF.

The J gene is TRBJ1-3, the V gene TRBV3-1 (or the pseudogene TRBV3-2); D may be TRBD1 (5 bases). Trimming left V 4 bases short and J 0 bases short, with 16 bases between. The CDR3 extends over 17 amino acids. Germline V lookup: CDR1 LGHDT, CDR2 YNNKEL (reference sequence). The CDR3 region is CASSPRARALSGNTIYF. In nucleotides, the CDR3 is TGTGCCAGCAGCCCCCGAGCCAGGGCGCTCTCTGGAAACACCATATATTTT.

The J gene is TRBJ1-5, the V gene TRBV10-3; a possible D gene is TRBD1 (5 bases). The V end was cut by 1 base, the J end by 9 bases, with 13 bases between. This CDR3 is 14 amino acids long. Germline assignment: CDR1 ENHRY and CDR2 SYGVKD. The CDR3 spells CAISELGQDTPQHF. CDR3 nucleotide sequence: TGTGCCATCAGTGAGTTGGGGCAAGATACGCCCCAGCATTTT.

The chain carries TRBV19 and TRBJ2-7, with D tentatively TRBD2 (5 bases). This CDR3 region has 14 residues. V lost 4 bases, J lost 3 bases, and 13 bases lay in between. CDR1 is LNHDA, CDR2 SQIVND, per germline (reference sequence). The CDR3 protein is CASSTSRVNYEQYF. DNA for the CDR3: TGTGCCAGTAGTACCTCGCGGGTTAACTACGAGCAGTACTTC.

This sequence joins TRBV5-6 and TRBJ2-7; no definite D call. V lost 0 bases and J 1 base, leaving 5 bases between the germline ends. The CDR3 sequence is 13 residues long. Germline V CDR1 and CDR2: SGHDT, YYEEEE. CDR3 nucleotide sequence: TGTGCCAGCAGCTTGGCGGGTTCCTACGAGCAGTACTTC. The encoded protein is CASSLAGSYEQYF.

The chain joins TRBV7-9 to TRBJ2-1, with 9 positions matching TRBD1. The CDR3 consists of 15 residues. CDR1 and CDR2 from the germline V gene are SEHNR and FQNEAQ (reference sequence). Trimming at V came to 5 bases and at J to 3 bases, leaving 5 bases not matched to a gene. The CDR3 DNA reads TGTGCCAGCAGCCTACCGGGACAGGGCTACAATGAGCAGTTCTTC. Residues: CASSLPGQGYNEQFF.

V is TRBV9 and J is TRBJ1-6; TRBD1 might be the D (5 bases). The CDR3 sequence is 15 residues long. Trimming took off 3 bases at V and 9 bases at J, with 16 bases between the two ends. Looked up from germline, CDR1 is SGDLS and CDR2 is YYNGEE. The CDR3 sequence is CASSDGRVSGSPLHF. DNA for the CDR3: TGTGCCAGCAGCGACGGCAGGGTGTCGGGTTCACCCCTCCACTTT.

Only one count was recorded for this clone. This chain joins TRBV28 and TRBJ2-7, with 7 bases matching TRBD1. With V trimmed by 3 bases and J by 3 bases, 2 bases remained unmatched. This CDR3 is built from 13 residues. Germline CDR1 is MDHEN and CDR2 is SYDVKM. DNA for the CDR3: TGTGCCAGCAGTTTCGGACAGGTCTACGAGCAGTACTTC. Translated: CASSFGQVYEQYF.

CDR3 loop: CASNPGTGGRGYTF. CDR3 DNA sequence: TGTGCCAGCAACCCCGGGACAGGGGGGCGAGGCTACACCTTC. The V and J genes are TRBV6-5 and TRBJ1-2; TRBD1 aligns across 11 bases. V shed 7 bases, J shed 8 bases, and the junction held 9 bases outside the gene matches. Germline CDR1 is MNHEY and CDR2 is SVGAGI. The CDR3 spans 14 residues.